One sample yielded the 20 T cell receptor beta chains listed below, sequenced in a study of OX40 agonist ivuxolimab in advanced cancers. Produced via immunoSEQ multiplex PCR; TCRdb's table is partial and in-frame only. The data contain approximately 89,000 clones, approximately 90% of them singletons. Sequenced material: CD4+ or CD8+ T cells sorted from blood, taken in a trial of the OX40 agonist ivuxolimab. The receptors here all came from an adult with an advanced solid tumor such as melanoma, head and neck, liver or kidney cancer.

The chain combines TRBV6-5 with TRBJ1-6, with 9 bases identical to TRBD1. The V gene's germline CDR1 is MNHEY and CDR2 SVGAGI. With 2 bases clipped from V and 9 bases from J, the junction kept 5 bases outside the gene matches. The CDR3 extends over 15 amino acids. The CDR3 sequence: CASSYEDRGVSPLHF. DNA of the CDR3: TGTGCCAGCAGTTACGAGGACAGGGGTGTTTCACCCCTCCACTTT.

This rearrangement joins TRBV6-5 to TRBJ1-1; weak D call: TRBD1 (5 bases). The CDR3 has 13 amino acids. Trimming stripped 6 bases from V and 8 bases from J, with 16 bases between. The germline V gene encodes CDR1 MNHEY and CDR2 SVGAGI. CDR3 in DNA: TGTGCCAGCAGCCGCCGGGGGGTCGAGGAAGCTTTCTTT. It encodes CASSRRGVEEAFF.

The genes are TRBV7-2 and TRBJ2-7; 14 nucleotides line up with TRBD2. Germline V gene lookup returns CDR1 SGHTA and CDR2 FQGNSA. Germline trimming cut 5 bases from V and 7 bases from J; bases unmatched to any gene: 7. CDR3 length: 15 amino acids. The CDR3 spells CASSPRLAGGREQYF. The CDR3 DNA sequence: TGTGCCAGCAGCCCTCGACTAGCGGGAGGGAGAGAGCAGTACTTC. The whole variable domain, remainder taken from reference TRBV7-2 and TRBJ2-7, is GAGVSQSPSNKVTEKGKDVELRCDPISGHTALYWYRQSLGQGLEFLIYFQGNSAPDKSGLPSDRFSAERTGGSVSTLTIQRTQQEDSAVYLCASSPRLAGGREQYFGPGTRLTVT.

The rearrangement links TRBV25-1 to TRBJ2-1; D perhaps matches TRBD1 (5 bases). The V end lost 6 bases, the J end lost 4 bases, and 7 bases lay between the germline ends. CDR3 length: 12 residues. The V gene's germline CDR1 is MGHDK and CDR2 SYGVNS. CDR3 DNA: TGTGCCAGCAGCAGGGTTTACAATGAGCAGTTCTTC. This gives the protein CASSRVYNEQFF.

The V and J genes are TRBV7-8 and TRBJ2-4; the match to TRBD2 covers 12 bases. The CDR3 length is 19 residues. Looked up from germline, CDR1 is SGHVS and CDR2 is FQNEAQ. V lost 3 bases and J lost 3; bases outside the gene matches: 12. In DNA form, the CDR3 reads TGTGCCAGCAGCTTTACGACTAGCGGGAGAGGAGGGGGCAAAAACATTCAGTACTTC. Translation gives CASSFTTSGRGGGKNIQYF.

On this clone itself: Different DNA sequences within this sample yield the same CDR3. This chain uses TRBV30 with TRBJ2-3; 8 bases are a match to TRBD2. CDR1 and CDR2 (germline): GTSNPN, SVGIG (reference sequence). The trim removed 4 bases at V and 4 bases at J, leaving 4 bases unmatched. The CDR3 totals 13 residues. As DNA, the CDR3 is TGTGCCTGGAATCGGGGGGGACCAGATACGCAGTATTTT. Translated, it gives CAWNRGGPDTQYF.

The chain has TRBV5-1 and TRBJ2-2, with D perhaps TRBD2 (5 bases). Trimming stripped 7 bases from V and 1 base from J, with 17 bases between. CDR3 length: 16 residues. Germline V CDR1 and CDR2: SGHRS, YFSETQ. The CDR3 nucleotides are TGCGCCAGCTGGACTGGGGTTGTAGGGAACACCGGGGAGCTGTTTTTT. As protein: CASWTGVVGNTGELFF.

This chain connects TRBV11-2 to TRBJ2-3, with TRBD2 matching over 13 bases. Per the germline V gene, CDR1 is SGHAT and CDR2 is FQNNGV. The CDR3 is made up of 17 amino acids. After removal of 5 bases from V and 2 bases from J, the junction contained 7 bases not matched to a gene. The CDR3 DNA is TGTGCCAGCAGCGGATGGACTAGCGGGGGTTACACAGATACGCAGTATTTT. Its translation is CASSGWTSGGYTDTQYF.

V and J are TRBV6-6 and TRBJ1-1; TRBD1 is a possible D gene (6 bases). CDR1 is MNHNY, CDR2 SVGAGI, per germline (reference sequence). The CDR3 covers 14 residues. V lost 10 bases, J lost 10 bases, and 25 bases lay in between. The CDR3 loop reads CATIKVGASLGAFF. The CDR3 DNA sequence: TGTGCCACCATAAAGGTGGGGGCTTCGTTAGGAGCTTTCTTT.

This chain uses TRBV1 with TRBJ1-1. TRBV1 is shown as a pseudogene. This CDR3 is built from 14 residues. CDR3: CTSRAGSKDTEAFF. The CDR3 bases are TGCACCAGCAGGGCAGGGAGTAAGGACACTGAAGCTTTCTTT.

The gene calls are TRBV10-3 and TRBJ2-5; no clear D. Germline assignment: CDR1 ENHRY and CDR2 SYGVKD. Trimming took off 2 bases at V and 4 bases at J, with 11 bases between the two ends. This CDR3 has 14 amino acids. CDR3 residues: CAISERQVGETQYF. DNA of the CDR3: TGTGCCATCAGTGAGCGTCAGGTCGGAGAGACCCAGTACTTC.

A word on this clone: The sample has other DNA sequences that encode this CDR3 too. This chain connects TRBV19 to TRBJ2-1; D unclear. The CDR3 totals 12 residues. Germline lookup yields CDR1 LNHDA and CDR2 SQIVND (reference sequence). Trimming shortened V by 3 bases and J by 7 bases, and 7 bases separated the two germline ends. This CDR3 is CASSIVGNEQFF. The CDR3 bases are TGTGCCAGTAGTATTGTGGGGAATGAGCAGTTCTTC.

This chain links TRBV9 with TRBJ1-1, with TRBD1 as a possible D gene (6 bases). V gave up 4 bases and J gave up 4 bases, with 17 bases separating them. CDR1 and CDR2 (germline): SGDLS, YYNGEE. CDR3 size: 15 residues. The CDR3 coding sequence is TGTGCCAGCAGCTCCAGGGCAGGGGAGGGCACTGAAGCTTTCTTT. Translating it yields CASSSRAGEGTEAFF. Variable domain in full (rest from reference TRBV9 and TRBJ1-1): DSGVTQTPKHLITATGQRVTLRCSPRSGDLSVYWYQQSLDQGLQFLIQYYNGEERAKGNILERFSAQQFPDLHSELNLSSLELGDSALYFCASSSRAGEGTEAFFGQGTRLTVV.

The V and J genes are TRBV7-8 and TRBJ2-7; TRBD2 aligns across 13 bases. The CDR3 is 17 residues long. J gave up 6 bases and V 1 base, and 9 bases lay outside the gene matches. The germline V gene encodes CDR1 SGHVS and CDR2 FQNEAQ. The CDR3 protein is CASSLVTSGGAFFEQYF. As DNA, the CDR3 is TGTGCCAGCAGCTTAGTTACTAGCGGGGGGGCTTTCTTCGAGCAGTACTTC.

This chain uses TRBV7-9 with TRBJ2-1, with D perhaps matching TRBD1 or TRBD2 (5 bases each). CDR3 length: 18 amino acids. Trimming removed 1 base at V and 0 bases at J, with 16 bases between. Germline-derived CDR1 and CDR2 are SEHNR and FQNEAQ (reference sequence). In nucleotides, the CDR3 is TGTGCCAGCAGCTTAGAGAGGGGTCTAGGGACCTCCTACAATGAGCAGTTCTTC. Protein sequence: CASSLERGLGTSYNEQFF.

J is TRBJ2-2 and V is TRBV5-1; 8 bases fit TRBD1. This CDR3 is built from 16 residues. V shed 6 bases and J 0 bases; nucleotides not matched to a gene: 7. The germline gives CDR1 SGHRS, CDR2 YFSETQ. In DNA, the CDR3 is TGCGCCAGCACCCCGTCGACAGGGGCGAACACCGGGGAGCTGTTTTTT. Protein sequence: CASTPSTGANTGELFF.

J is TRBJ2-3 and V is TRBV15; TRBD2 is a possible D gene (5 bases). Per the germline V gene, CDR1 is LNHNV and CDR2 is YYDKDF (reference sequence). The CDR3 covers 17 residues. V dropped 7 bases and J dropped 0 bases, with 20 bases sitting between them. The CDR3 nucleotides are TGTGCCACCACCCTAGAGAGCCTAGCAGATAGCACAGATACGCAGTATTTT. Encoded protein: CATTLESLADSTDTQYF.

The J gene is TRBJ2-7, the V gene TRBV5-1, with no clear D. The CDR3 runs to 14 residues. Looked up from germline, CDR1 is SGHRS and CDR2 is YFSETQ. Trimming pared 0 bases from V and 3 bases from J, leaving 10 bases between. CDR3 bases: TGCGCCAGCAGCTTGGATGGTCCCCGCTACGAGCAGTACTTC. It codes for CASSLDGPRYEQYF.

The chain is built from TRBV2 and TRBJ1-1, with TRBD1 matching over 8 bases. The CDR3 runs 14 residues. The trim removed 6 bases at V and 0 bases at J, leaving 3 bases unmatched. Germline lookup yields CDR1 SNHLY and CDR2 FYNNEI. The DNA of the CDR3 is TGTGCCAGCAGGAAGGACAGGGTGAACACTGAAGCTTTCTTT. It codes for CASRKDRVNTEAFF.

This rearrangement joins TRBV28 to TRBJ1-1, with no clear D. The CDR3 has 16 amino acids. The germline V gene has CDR1 MDHEN and CDR2 SYDVKM. Trimming stripped 7 bases from V and 1 base from J, with 19 bases between. The CDR3 nucleotides read TGTGCCAGCACCCCAAATGGGTGGGGAACGAACACTGAAGCTTTCTTT. Protein product: CASTPNGWGTNTEAFF.